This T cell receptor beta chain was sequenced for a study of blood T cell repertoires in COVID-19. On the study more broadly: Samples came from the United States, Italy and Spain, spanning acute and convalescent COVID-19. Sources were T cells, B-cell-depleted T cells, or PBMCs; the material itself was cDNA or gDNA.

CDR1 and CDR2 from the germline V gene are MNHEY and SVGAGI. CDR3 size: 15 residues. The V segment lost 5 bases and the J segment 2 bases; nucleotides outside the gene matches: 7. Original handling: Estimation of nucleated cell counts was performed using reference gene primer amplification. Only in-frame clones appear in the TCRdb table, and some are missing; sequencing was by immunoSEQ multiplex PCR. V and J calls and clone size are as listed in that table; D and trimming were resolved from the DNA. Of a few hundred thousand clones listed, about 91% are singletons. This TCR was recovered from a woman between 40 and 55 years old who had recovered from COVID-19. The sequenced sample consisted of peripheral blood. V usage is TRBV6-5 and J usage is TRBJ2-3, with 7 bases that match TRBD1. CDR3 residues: CASSLTGSPTDTQYF. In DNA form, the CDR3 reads TGTGCCAGCAGTCTGACAGGGTCCCCCACAGATACGCAGTATTTT.